Listed here are 19 T cell receptor beta chains from one sample, sequenced in a study of cytomegalovirus exposure and HLA in healthy donors. PCR involved 60 Vbeta and 13 Jbeta primers. Profiling relied on immunoSEQ multiplex PCR, and the TCRdb table lists in-frame clones only, not all of them. The top ten hold 3.5% to 5.5% of the sample, which has around 25,000 clones, approximately 75% seen once. Sequenced material: PBMCs. Receptor source: a male donor in good health and CMV-seronegative.

V usage is TRBV6-1 and J usage is TRBJ2-5; D is possibly TRBD2 (7 bases). CDR3 size: 16 residues. With 2 bases removed from V and 5 bases from J, the gap between germline ends came to 18 bases. The germline V gene has CDR1 MNHNS and CDR2 SASEGT. The DNA for the CDR3 is TGTGCCAGCAGTGAAAAACCTGGGGGGGGCTGGGAGACCCAGTACTTC. This encodes CASSEKPGGGWETQYF.

J is TRBJ2-7 and V is TRBV10-3; TRBD1 aligns across 8 bases. Germline V gene sequence: CDR1 ENHRY, CDR2 SYGVKD. The CDR3 is 15 amino acids. J gave up 3 bases and V 4 bases, and 8 bases lay outside the gene matches. CDR3: CAISGRQGAGYEQYF. The CDR3 coding sequence is TGTGCCATCAGTGGGCGGCAGGGGGCAGGCTACGAGCAGTACTTC.

This clone was seen a single time. The genes are TRBV18 and TRBJ2-3; 15 nucleotides agree with TRBD2. There are 20 residues in the CDR3. Germline-derived CDR1 and CDR2 are KGHSH and LQKENI. V dropped 0 bases and J dropped 2; count of bases not matched to a gene: 9. The CDR3 DNA reads as TGTGCCAGCTCACCACCGTTGGGGACTAGCGGGGGGCTCTTCACAGATACGCAGTATTTT. It is translated as CASSPPLGTSGGLFTDTQYF.

J is TRBJ2-7 and V is TRBV18, with 8 bases lining up with TRBD1. V was pared by 0 bases and J by 4 bases, with 5 bases of the junction left unmatched. The germline V gene has CDR1 KGHSH and CDR2 LQKENI. This CDR3 is built from 15 residues. CDR3 amino acids: CASSPPGQEMYEQYF. CDR3 coding DNA: TGTGCCAGCTCACCACCGGGACAGGAAATGTACGAGCAGTACTTC.

V and J are TRBV5-5 and TRBJ2-7; a weak D match, TRBD1 (8 bases). Germline V gives CDR1 SGHKS, CDR2 YYEKEE (reference sequence). The CDR3 is 16 residues long. The V end lost 0 bases, the J end lost 0 bases, and 13 bases lay between the germline ends. In nucleotides, the CDR3 is TGTGCCAGCAGCTTGGGGGGGGGACAGGTCTCCTACGAGCAGTACTTC. Amino acids: CASSLGGGQVSYEQYF.

The rearrangement joins TRBV4-2 to TRBJ2-7; the D is unclear. The V gene lost 0 bases and the J gene lost 0 bases, with 6 bases spanning the gap. Germline assignment: CDR1 LGHNA and CDR2 YNFKEQ. CDR3 size: 14 residues. The CDR3 DNA reads as TGTGCCAGCAGCCAAGAACAATTCTCCTACGAGCAGTACTTC. The encoded protein is CASSQEQFSYEQYF.

The CDR3 is CASSPRGYSNQPQHF. DNA of the CDR3: TGTGCCAGCAGTCCGAGGGGGTACAGCAATCAGCCCCAGCATTTT. The chain uses TRBV28 and TRBJ1-5; TRBD1 is a possible D gene (6 bases). The CDR3 consists of 15 residues. Trimming took off 5 bases at V and 1 base at J, with 12 bases between the two ends. Germline-derived CDR1 and CDR2 are MDHEN and SYDVKM.

Note on this clone: The germline gene is not matched at one end of the junction; a read error may be the cause. Other DNA sequences in the same sample also yield this CDR3. V gene TRBV18 combines with J gene TRBJ1-5; D is perhaps TRBD1 (6 bases). Per the germline V gene, CDR1 is KGHSH and CDR2 is LQKENI. CDR3 length: 16 amino acids. CDR3 nucleotides: TGCGCCAGCTCAATAGGACAGCCTTATAGCAATCAGCCCCAGCATTTT. As protein: CASSIGQPYSNQPQHF.

J is TRBJ2-7 and V is TRBV23-1; possibly TRBD1 for D (6 bases). TRBV23-1 is flagged as an ORF with uncertain function. V lost 2 bases and J 2 bases, leaving 22 bases between the germline ends. This CDR3 is built from 18 residues. This CDR3 reads CASSQIPFDRFETYEQYF. In DNA, the CDR3 is TGCGCCAGCAGTCAAATCCCCTTCGACAGGTTTGAGACCTACGAGCAGTACTTC.

The chain employs TRBV7-9 and TRBJ2-5, with 8 bases lining up with TRBD1. Gene TRBJ2-7 matches the end of the DNA better, so the J call may be wrong. CDR1 and CDR2 from the germline V gene are SEHNR and FQNEAQ (reference sequence). The CDR3 runs to 15 residues. The CDR3 DNA follows: TGTGCCAGCAGCTTAGGCGCAGGGGGCCGGGACGAGCAGTACTTC. This codes for CASSLGAGGRDEQYF.

This sequence joins TRBV11-2 and TRBJ1-6, with D unclear. The CDR3 has 19 amino acids. V dropped 4 bases and J dropped 7 bases, with 26 bases sitting between them. Germline V gene data show CDR1 as SGHAT and CDR2 as FQNNGV. The CDR3 region has the DNA TGTGCCAGCAGCTCCCGGGAGAAATCGAGTAGCGGCTCAAATTCACCCCTCCACTTT. The encoded protein is CASSSREKSSSGSNSPLHF. Full variable domain (remainder filled in from reference TRBV11-2 and TRBJ1-6): EAGVAQSPRYKIIEKRQSVAFWCNPISGHATLYWYQQILGQGPKLLIQFQNNGVVDDSQLPKDRFSAERLKGVDSTLKIQPAKLEDSAVYLCASSSREKSSSGSNSPLHFGNGTRLTVT.

The V call is TRBV4-2, the J call TRBJ2-6; 9 positions match TRBD1. The CDR3 has 15 residues. The junction had 5 bases not matched to a gene; V was cut back by 2 bases and J by 9 bases. Germline V gene data show CDR1 as LGHNA and CDR2 as YNFKEQ. CDR3 sequence: CASSQLQGADNVLTF. Written as DNA, the CDR3 is TGTGCCAGCAGCCAACTACAGGGGGCAGACAACGTCCTGACTTTC.

This chain links TRBV19 with TRBJ2-5; the D gene is possibly TRBD2 (5 bases). The DNA matches TRBJ2-7 better at its end, which makes the J call doubtful. The CDR3 spans 14 residues. Germline V CDR1 and CDR2: LNHDA, SQIVND (reference sequence). The CDR3 protein is CASSPGIHSYEQYF. CDR3 coding DNA: TGTGCCAGTAGTCCCGGGATACACTCCTACGAGCAGTACTTC.

This rearrangement joins TRBV5-1 to TRBJ2-2; maybe TRBD1 (6 bases). Per the germline V gene, CDR1 is SGHRS and CDR2 is YFSETQ. There are 16 residues in the CDR3. Trimming took 4 bases from V and 4 from J, leaving 17 bases between them. The CDR3 region has the DNA TGCGCCAGCAGCCCGATAGGGGGAGAGGGCACCGGGGAGCTGTTTTTT. This translates into CASSPIGGEGTGELFF.

This chain connects TRBV30 to TRBJ1-1; TRBD1 matches at 9 bases. CDR1 GTSNPN and CDR2 SVGIG come from the germline V gene (reference sequence). CDR3 length: 16 residues. Trimming cost V 0 bases and J 0 bases; bases outside gene matches: 5. The CDR3 DNA follows: TGTGCCTGGAGTGTTTGGAGGACAGGGGTGAACACTGAAGCTTTCTTT. This gives the protein CAWSVWRTGVNTEAFF. The whole variable domain, filled in from reference TRBV30 and TRBJ1-1, reads SQTIHQWPATLVQPVGSPLSLECTVEGTSNPNLYWYRQAAGRGLQLLFYSVGIGQISSEVPQNLSASRPQDRQFILSSKKLLLSDSGFYLCAWSVWRTGVNTEAFFGQGTRLTVV.

The chain employs TRBV7-3 and TRBJ2-7, with D perhaps matching TRBD1 (6 bases). Trimming took 5 bases from V and 5 from J, leaving 13 bases between them. The CDR3 runs to 13 residues. The V gene's germline CDR1 is SGHTA and CDR2 FQGTGA. CDR3 sequence (DNA): TGTGCCAGCAGCCATCTACAGGGTGACGAGCAGTACTTC. Protein product: CASSHLQGDEQYF.

This clone appeared once. The rearrangement links TRBV5-1 to TRBJ1-2; the match to TRBD1 covers 7 bases. V lost 4 bases and J lost 3; bases outside the gene matches: 9. This CDR3 region has 15 residues. Looked up from germline, CDR1 is SGHRS and CDR2 is YFSETQ. CDR3 in amino acids: CASSVSTGSHYGYTF. The CDR3 DNA reads as TGCGCCAGCAGCGTGTCGACAGGGTCACACTATGGCTACACCTTC.

The chain couples TRBV25-1 to TRBJ1-5, with D hard to call. The V end lost 4 bases, the J end lost 2 bases, and 9 bases lay between the germline ends. Germline V gene sequence: CDR1 MGHDK, CDR2 SYGVNS. This CDR3 spans 14 amino acids. Here the CDR3 reads CASSVGVGNQPQHF. CDR3 coding DNA: TGTGCCAGCAGTGTGGGCGTAGGCAATCAGCCCCAGCATTTT.

This chain joins TRBV28 and TRBJ1-5, with D possibly being TRBD1 (5 bases). V lost 2 bases and J lost 10, with 15 bases in between. The CDR3 contains 14 residues. Germline V gives CDR1 MDHEN, CDR2 SYDVKM. The CDR3, as DNA: TGTGCCAGCAGTTTAGGCTTCCAGGGTAGCCCCCAGCATTTT. Translating gives CASSLGFQGSPQHF.